This section outlines one TCR beta chain sequence together with its context. Libraries were prepared by immunoSEQ multiplex PCR; TCRdb keeps only in-frame clonotypes and omits some of them. The data show 75,000 to 95,000 clones, 90% seen once. The data stem from a study of PD-L1 blockade in urothelial cancer. Study background: The patients first took atezolizumab in 2014, receiving 1,200 mg intravenously every 3 weeks. There were a median of approximately 150,000 T cells in blood samples.

All patients handed over anywhere from 1 to 8 samples, pretreatment and on-treatment. This CDR3 has 11 residues. Trimming cost V 4 bases and J 10 bases; bases outside gene matches: 4. Germline V CDR1 and CDR2: MNHEY, SVGAGI. The rearrangement joins TRBV6-5 to TRBJ2-7; 7 nucleotides match TRBD1. This specimen was PBMCs, taken around atezolizumab (anti-PD-L1) treatment. This TCR derives from a man in his sixties with urothelial cancer. CDR3 sequence reads: CASSSGTAQYF. CDR3 nucleotide sequence: TGTGCCAGCAGTTCCGGGACAGCCCAGTACTTC.